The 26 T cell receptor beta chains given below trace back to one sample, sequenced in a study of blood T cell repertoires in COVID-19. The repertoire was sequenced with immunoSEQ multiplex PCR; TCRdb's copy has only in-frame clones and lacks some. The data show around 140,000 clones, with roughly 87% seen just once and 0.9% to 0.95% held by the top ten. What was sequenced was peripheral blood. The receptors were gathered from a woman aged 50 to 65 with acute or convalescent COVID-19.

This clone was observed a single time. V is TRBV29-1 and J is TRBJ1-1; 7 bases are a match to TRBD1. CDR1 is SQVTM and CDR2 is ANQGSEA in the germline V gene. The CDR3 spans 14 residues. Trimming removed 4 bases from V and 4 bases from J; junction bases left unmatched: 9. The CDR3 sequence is CSVAVDRVGTEAFF. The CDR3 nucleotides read TGCAGCGTTGCAGTCGACAGGGTGGGCACTGAAGCTTTCTTT.

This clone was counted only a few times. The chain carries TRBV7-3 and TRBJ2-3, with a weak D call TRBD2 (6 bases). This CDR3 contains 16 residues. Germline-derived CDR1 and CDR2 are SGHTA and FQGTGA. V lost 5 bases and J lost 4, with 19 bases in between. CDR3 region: CASSTGSAAKADTQYF. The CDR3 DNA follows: TGTGCCAGCAGCACCGGGAGCGCGGCCAAAGCAGATACGCAGTATTTT.

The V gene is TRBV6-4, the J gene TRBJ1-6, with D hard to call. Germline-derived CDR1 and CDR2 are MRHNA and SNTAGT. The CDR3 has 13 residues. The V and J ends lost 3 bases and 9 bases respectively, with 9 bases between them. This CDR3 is CASSDESGSPLHF. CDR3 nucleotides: TGTGCCAGCAGTGATGAATCGGGTTCACCCCTCCACTTT.

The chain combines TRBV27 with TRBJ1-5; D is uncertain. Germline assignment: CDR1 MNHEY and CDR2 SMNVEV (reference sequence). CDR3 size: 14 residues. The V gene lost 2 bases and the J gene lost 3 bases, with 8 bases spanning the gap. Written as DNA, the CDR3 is TGTGCCAGCAGTTTAAGGCAGGACAATCAGCCCCAGCATTTT. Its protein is CASSLRQDNQPQHF.

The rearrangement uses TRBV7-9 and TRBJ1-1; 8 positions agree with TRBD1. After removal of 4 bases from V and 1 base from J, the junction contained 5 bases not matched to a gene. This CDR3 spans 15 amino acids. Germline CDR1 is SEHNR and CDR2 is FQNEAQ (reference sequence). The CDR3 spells CASSSLTGENTEAFF. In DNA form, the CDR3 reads TGTGCCAGCAGCTCCCTGACAGGGGAGAACACTGAAGCTTTCTTT.

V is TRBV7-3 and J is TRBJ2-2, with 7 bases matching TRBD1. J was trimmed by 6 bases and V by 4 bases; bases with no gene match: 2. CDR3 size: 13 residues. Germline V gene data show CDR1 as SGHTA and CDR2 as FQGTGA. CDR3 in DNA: TGTGCCAGCAGCTCTGGGACAGCCGGGGAGCTGTTTTTT. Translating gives CASSSGTAGELFF.

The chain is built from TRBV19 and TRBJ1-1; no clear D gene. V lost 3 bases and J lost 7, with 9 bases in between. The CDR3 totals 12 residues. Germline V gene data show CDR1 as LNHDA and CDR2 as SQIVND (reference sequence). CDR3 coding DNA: TGTGCCAGTAGTATCGGTGGCGGTGAAGCTTTCTTT. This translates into CASSIGGGEAFF.

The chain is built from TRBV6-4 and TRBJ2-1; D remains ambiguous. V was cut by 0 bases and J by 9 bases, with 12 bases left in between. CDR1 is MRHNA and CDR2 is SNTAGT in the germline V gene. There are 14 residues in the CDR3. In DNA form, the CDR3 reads TGTGCCAGCAGTGACTCGTCTAGATTCAGTGAGCAGTTCTTC. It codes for CASSDSSRFSEQFF.

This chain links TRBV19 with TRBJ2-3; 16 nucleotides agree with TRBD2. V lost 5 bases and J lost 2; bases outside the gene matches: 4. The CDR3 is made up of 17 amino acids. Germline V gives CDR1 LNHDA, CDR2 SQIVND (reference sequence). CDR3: CASSLGLAGGDTDTQYF. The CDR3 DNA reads TGTGCCAGTAGTTTGGGACTAGCGGGGGGGGACACAGATACGCAGTATTTT. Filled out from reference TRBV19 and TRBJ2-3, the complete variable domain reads DGGITQSPKYLFRKEGQNVTLSCEQNLNHDAMYWYRQDPGQGLRLIYYSQIVNDFQKGDIAEGYSVSREKKESFPLTVTSAQKNPTAFYLCASSLGLAGGDTDTQYFGPGTRLTVL.

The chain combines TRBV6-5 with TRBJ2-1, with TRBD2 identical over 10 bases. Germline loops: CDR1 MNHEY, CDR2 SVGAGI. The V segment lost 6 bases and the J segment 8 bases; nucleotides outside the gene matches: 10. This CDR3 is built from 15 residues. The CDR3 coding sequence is TGTGCCAGCAGCCTTACTAGCGGGGAAGGGGATGAGCAGTTCTTC. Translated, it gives CASSLTSGEGDEQFF.

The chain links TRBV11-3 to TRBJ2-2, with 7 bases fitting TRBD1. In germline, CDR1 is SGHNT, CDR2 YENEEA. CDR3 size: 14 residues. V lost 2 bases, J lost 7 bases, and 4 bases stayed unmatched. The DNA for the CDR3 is TGTGCCAGCAGCTTAAGGGGGCTCGGCGGGGAGCTGTTTTTT. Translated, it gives CASSLRGLGGELFF.

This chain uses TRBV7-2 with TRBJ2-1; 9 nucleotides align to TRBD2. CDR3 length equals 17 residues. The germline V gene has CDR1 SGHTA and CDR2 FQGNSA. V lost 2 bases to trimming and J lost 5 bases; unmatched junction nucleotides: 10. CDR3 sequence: CASSLSLPAGGHNEQFF. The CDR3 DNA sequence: TGTGCCAGCAGCTTATCTCTTCCAGCGGGAGGACACAATGAGCAGTTCTTC.

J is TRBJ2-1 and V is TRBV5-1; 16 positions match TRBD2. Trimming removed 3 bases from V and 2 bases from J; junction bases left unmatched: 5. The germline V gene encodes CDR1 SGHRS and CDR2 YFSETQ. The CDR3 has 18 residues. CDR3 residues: CASSSGLAGGPPYNEQFF. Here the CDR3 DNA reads TGCGCCAGCAGCTCGGGACTAGCGGGAGGGCCCCCCTACAATGAGCAGTTCTTC. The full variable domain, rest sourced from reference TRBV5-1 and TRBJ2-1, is KAGVTQTPRYLIKTRGQQVTLSCSPISGHRSVSWYQQTPGQGLQFLFEYFSETQRNKGNFPGRFSGRQFSNSRSEMNVSTLELGDSALYLCASSSGLAGGPPYNEQFFGPGTRLTVL.

The CDR3 DNA is TGTGCCAGCAGTCCCGGGCGGGAGGGCCCGTACGAGCAGTACTTC. It encodes CASSPGREGPYEQYF. The chain uses TRBV7-3 and TRBJ2-7; TRBD2 agrees at 9 bases. Trimming cost V 6 bases and J 4 bases; bases outside gene matches: 10. The CDR3 totals 15 residues. From germline, CDR1 is SGHTA and CDR2 FQGTGA.

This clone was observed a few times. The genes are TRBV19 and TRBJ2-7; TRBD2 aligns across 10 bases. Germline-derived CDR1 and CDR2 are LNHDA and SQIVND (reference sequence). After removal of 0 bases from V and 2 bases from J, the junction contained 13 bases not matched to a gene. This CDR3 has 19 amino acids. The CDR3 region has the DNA TGTGCCAGTAGTATAGAGTCAGCGGGAGGGCCGGGAGCAACCTACGAGCAGTACTTC. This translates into CASSIESAGGPGATYEQYF.

The CDR3 DNA reads as TGTGCCAGCAGCGACTCTCCGAGGCGTGGCTACACCTTC. It codes for CASSDSPRRGYTF. The chain employs TRBV3-1 (or the pseudogene TRBV3-2) and TRBJ1-2; D not certain. The germline V gene has CDR1 LGHDT and CDR2 YNNKEL (reference sequence). Trimming cost V 5 bases and J 7 bases, with 14 bases left between them. The CDR3 sequence is 13 residues long.

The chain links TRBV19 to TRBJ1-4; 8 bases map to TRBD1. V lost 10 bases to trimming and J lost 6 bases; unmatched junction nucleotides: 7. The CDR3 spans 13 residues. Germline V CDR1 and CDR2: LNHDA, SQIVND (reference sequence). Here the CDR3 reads CATLAGGDEKLFF. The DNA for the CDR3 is TGTGCCACCCTCGCAGGGGGCGATGAAAAACTGTTTTTT.

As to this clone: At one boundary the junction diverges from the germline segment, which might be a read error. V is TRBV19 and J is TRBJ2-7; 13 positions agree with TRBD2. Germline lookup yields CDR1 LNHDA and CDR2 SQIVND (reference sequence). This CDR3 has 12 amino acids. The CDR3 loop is CASSTRTSGGLF. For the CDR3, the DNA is TGTGCCAGTAGTACGAGGACTAGCGGGGGCCTCTTC.

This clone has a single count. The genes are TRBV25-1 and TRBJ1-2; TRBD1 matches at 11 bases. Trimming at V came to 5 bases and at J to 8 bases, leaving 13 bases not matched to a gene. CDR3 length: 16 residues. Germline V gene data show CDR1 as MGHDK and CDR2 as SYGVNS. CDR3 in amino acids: CASSPRTGGRLKGYTF. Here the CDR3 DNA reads TGTGCCAGCAGTCCGCGGACAGGGGGCCGTCTCAAAGGCTACACCTTC.

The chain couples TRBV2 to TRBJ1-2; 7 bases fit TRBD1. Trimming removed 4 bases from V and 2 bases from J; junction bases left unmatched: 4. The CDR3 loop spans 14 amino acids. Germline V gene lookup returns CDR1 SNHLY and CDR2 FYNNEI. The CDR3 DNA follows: TGTGCCAGCAGTGGACAGGGCGGGAACTATGGCTACACCTTC. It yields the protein CASSGQGGNYGYTF. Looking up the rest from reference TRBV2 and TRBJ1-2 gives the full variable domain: EPEVTQTPSHQVTQMGQEVILRCVPISNHLYFYWYRQILGQKVEFLVSFYNNEISEKSEIFDDQFSVERPDGSNFTLKIRSTKLEDSAMYFCASSGQGGNYGYTFGSGTRLTVV.

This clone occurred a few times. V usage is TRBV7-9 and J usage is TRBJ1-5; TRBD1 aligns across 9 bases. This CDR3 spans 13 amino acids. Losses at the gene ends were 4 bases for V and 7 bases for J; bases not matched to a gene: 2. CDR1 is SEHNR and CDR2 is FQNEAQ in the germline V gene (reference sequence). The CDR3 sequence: CASSWDRAQPQHF. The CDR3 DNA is TGTGCCAGCAGCTGGGACAGGGCACAGCCCCAGCATTTT.

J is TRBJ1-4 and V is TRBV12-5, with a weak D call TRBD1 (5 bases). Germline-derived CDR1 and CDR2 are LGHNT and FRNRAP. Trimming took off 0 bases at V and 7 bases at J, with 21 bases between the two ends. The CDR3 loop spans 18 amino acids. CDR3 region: CASGLVLPGVEGFEKLFF. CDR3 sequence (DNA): TGTGCTAGTGGTTTGGTCCTACCGGGGGTTGAGGGGTTTGAAAAACTGTTTTTT.

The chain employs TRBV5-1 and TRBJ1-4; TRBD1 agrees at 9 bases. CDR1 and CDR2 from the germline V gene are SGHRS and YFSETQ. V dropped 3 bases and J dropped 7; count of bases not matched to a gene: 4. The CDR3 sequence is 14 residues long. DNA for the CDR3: TGCGCCAGCAGCTCGACAGGGGGGAGTGAAAAACTGTTTTTT. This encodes CASSSTGGSEKLFF.

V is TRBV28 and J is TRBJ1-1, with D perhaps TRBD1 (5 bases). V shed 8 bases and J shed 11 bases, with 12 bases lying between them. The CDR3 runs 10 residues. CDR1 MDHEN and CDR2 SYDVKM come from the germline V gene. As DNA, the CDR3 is TGTGCCAGCGGGGCCGCTCAGGCTTTCTTT. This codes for CASGAAQAFF.

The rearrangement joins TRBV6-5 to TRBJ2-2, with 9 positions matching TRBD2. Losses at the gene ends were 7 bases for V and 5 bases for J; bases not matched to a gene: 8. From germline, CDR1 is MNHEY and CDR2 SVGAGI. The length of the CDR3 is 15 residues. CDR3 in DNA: TGTGCCAGCACTATAGCGGGAGTAGATACCGGGGAGCTGTTTTTT. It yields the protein CASTIAGVDTGELFF.

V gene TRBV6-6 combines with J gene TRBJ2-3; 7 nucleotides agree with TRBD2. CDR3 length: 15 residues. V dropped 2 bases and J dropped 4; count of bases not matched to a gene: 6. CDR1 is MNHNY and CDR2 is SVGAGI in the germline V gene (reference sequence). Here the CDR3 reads CASSYEAGRSDTQYF. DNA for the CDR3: TGTGCCAGCAGTTACGAAGCGGGGAGATCAGATACGCAGTATTTT.